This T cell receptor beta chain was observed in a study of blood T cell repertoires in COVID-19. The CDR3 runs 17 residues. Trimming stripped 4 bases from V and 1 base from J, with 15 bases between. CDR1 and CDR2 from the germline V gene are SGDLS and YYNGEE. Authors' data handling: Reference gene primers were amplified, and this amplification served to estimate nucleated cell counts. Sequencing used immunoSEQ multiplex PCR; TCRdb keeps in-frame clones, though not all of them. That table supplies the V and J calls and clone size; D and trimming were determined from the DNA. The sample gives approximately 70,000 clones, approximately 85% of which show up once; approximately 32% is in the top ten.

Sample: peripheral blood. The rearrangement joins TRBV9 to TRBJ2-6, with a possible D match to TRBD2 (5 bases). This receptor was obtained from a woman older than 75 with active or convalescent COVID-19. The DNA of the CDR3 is TGTGCCAGCAGCAAGACCGTCTCGGGATCTGGGGCCAACGTCCTGACTTTC. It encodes CASSKTVSGSGANVLTF.